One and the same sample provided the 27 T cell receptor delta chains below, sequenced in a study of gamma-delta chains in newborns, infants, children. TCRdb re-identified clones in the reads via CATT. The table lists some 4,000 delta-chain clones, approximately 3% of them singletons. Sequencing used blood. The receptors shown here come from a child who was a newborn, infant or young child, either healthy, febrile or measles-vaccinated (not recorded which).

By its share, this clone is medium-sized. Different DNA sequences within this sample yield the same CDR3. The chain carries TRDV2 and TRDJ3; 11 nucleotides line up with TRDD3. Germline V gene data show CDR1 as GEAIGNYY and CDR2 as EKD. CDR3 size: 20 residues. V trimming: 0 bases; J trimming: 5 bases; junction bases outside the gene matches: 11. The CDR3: CACDTEYGGYGIRDTRQMFF. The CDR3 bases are TGTGCCTGTGACACCGAGTATGGGGGATACGGAATCCGGGACACCCGACAGATGTTTTTC.

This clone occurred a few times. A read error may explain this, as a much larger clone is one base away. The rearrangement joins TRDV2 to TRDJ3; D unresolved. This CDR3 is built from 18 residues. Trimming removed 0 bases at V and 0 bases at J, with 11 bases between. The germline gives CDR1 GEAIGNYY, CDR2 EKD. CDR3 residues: CACDTAWAVSWDTRQMFF. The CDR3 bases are TGTGCCTGTGACACCGCGTGGGCCGTCTCCTGGGACACCCGACAGATGTTTTTC.

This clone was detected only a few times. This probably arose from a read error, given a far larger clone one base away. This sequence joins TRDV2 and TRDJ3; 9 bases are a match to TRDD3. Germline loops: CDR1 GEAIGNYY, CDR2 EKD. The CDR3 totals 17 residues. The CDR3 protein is CACDYWGSSWGTRQMFF. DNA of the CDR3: TGTGCCTGTGACTACTGGGGGAGCTCCTGGGGCACCCGACAGATGTTTTTC.

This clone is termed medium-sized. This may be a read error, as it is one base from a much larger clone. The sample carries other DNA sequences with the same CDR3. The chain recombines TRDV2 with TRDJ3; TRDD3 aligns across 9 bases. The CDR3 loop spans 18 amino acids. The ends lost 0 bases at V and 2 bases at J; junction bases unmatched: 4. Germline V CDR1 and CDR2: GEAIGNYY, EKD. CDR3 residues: CACDTVLGDTWDTRQMFF. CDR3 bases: TGTGCCTGTGACACCGTACTGGGGGACACCTGGGACACCCGACAGATGTTTTTC.

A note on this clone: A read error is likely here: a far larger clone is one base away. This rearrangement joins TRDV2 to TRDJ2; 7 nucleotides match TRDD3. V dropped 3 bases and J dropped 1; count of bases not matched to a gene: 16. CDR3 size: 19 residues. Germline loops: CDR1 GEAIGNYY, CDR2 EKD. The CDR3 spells CACDAMGGSGEGLTAQLFF. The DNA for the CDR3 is TGTGCCTGTGACGCCATGGGGGGATCCGGAGAGGGTTTGACAGCACAACTCTTCTTT.

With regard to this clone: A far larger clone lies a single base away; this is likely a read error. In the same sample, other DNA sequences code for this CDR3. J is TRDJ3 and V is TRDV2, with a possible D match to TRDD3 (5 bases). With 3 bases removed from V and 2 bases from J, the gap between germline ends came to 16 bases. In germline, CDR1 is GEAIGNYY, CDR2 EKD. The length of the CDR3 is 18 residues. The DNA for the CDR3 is TGTGCCTGTGACCCGGGGGGGTGGAACCCCTGGGACACCCGACAGATGTTTTTC. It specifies CACDPGGWNPWDTRQMFF.

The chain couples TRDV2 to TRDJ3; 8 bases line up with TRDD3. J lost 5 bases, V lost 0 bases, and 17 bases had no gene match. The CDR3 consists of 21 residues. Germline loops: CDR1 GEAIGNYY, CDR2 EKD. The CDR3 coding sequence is TGTGCCTGTGACACCGCCGACCCTGGGGGAGACAAATCCCGGGACACCCGACAGATGTTTTTC. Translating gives CACDTADPGGDKSRDTRQMFF.

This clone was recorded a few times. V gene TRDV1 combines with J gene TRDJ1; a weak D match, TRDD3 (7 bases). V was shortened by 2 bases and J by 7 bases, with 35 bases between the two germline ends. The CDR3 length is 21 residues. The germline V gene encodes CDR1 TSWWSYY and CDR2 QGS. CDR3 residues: CALGEKNLLLTGASQGGKLIF. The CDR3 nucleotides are TGTGCTCTTGGGGAAAAAAATCTCCTACTTACTGGGGCATCACAAGGGGGTAAACTCATCTTT.

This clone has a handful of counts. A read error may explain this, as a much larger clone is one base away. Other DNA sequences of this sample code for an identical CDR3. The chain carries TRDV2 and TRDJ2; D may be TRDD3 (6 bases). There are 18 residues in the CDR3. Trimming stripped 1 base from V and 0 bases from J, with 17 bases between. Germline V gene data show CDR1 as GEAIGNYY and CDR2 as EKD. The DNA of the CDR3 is TGTGCCTGTGACACTGTGGGGAAATGGGGGCCTTTGACAGCACAACTCTTCTTT. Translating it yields CACDTVGKWGPLTAQLFF.

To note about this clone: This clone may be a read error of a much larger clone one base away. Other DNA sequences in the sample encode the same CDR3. The CDR3 nucleotides read TGTGCCTGTGACACCGTAAGCTCCTGGGACACCCGGCAGATGTTTTTC. Residues: CACDTVSSWDTRQMFF. The chain has TRDV2 and TRDJ3, with D possibly being TRDD3 (5 bases). CDR3 length: 16 residues. Germline values: CDR1 GEAIGNYY, CDR2 EKD.

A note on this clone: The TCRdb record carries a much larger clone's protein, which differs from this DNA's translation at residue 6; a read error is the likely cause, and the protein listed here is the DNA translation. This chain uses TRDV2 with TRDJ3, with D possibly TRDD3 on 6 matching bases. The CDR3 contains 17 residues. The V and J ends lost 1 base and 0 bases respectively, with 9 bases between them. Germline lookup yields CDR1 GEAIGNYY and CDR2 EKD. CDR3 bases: TGTGCCTGTGACACTGAGGGATACTCCTGGGACACCCGACAGATGTTTTTC. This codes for CACDTEGYSWDTRQMFF.

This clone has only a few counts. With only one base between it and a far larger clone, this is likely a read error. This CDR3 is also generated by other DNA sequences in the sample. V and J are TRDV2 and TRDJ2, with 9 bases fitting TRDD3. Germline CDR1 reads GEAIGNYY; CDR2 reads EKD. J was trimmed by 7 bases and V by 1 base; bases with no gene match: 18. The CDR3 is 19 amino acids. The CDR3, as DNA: TGTGCCTGTGACACAGTACTACTAGGGGATACGCCTAACTTAGCACAACTCTTCTTT. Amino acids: CACDTVLLGDTPNLAQLFF.

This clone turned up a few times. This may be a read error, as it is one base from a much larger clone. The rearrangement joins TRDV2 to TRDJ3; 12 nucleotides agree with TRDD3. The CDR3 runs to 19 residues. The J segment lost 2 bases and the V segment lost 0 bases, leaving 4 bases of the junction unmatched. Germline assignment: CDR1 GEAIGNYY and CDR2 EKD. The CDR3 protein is CACDTATGGYPWDTRQMFF. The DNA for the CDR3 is TGTGCCTGTGACACCGCTACTGGGGGATACCCCTGGGACACCCGACAGATGTTTTTC.

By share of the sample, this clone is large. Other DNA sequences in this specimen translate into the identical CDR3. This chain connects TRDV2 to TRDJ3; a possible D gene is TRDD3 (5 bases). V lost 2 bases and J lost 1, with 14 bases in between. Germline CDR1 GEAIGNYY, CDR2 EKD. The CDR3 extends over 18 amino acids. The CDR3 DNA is TGTGCCTGTGACAACGTTGAGCTGGGTTCCTGGGACACCCGACAGATGTTTTTC. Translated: CACDNVELGSWDTRQMFF.

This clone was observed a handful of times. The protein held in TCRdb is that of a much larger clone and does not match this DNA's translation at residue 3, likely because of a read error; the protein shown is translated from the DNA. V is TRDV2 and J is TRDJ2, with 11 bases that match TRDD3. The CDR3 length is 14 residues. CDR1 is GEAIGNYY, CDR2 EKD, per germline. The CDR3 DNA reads TGTGCCAGTGACACGCTGGGGGATACTGCACAACTCTTCTTT. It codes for CASDTLGDTAQLFF.

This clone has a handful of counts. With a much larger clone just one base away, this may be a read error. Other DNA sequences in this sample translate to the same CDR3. This chain's CDR3 is CACDTYWGIRSSWDTRQMFF. CDR3 in DNA: TGTGCCTGTGACACCTACTGGGGGATACGTTCCTCCTGGGACACCCGACAGATGTTCTTC. V is TRDV2 and J is TRDJ3; 13 nucleotides line up with TRDD3. The CDR3 sequence is 20 residues long. The germline CDR1 and CDR2 sequences are GEAIGNYY and EKD.

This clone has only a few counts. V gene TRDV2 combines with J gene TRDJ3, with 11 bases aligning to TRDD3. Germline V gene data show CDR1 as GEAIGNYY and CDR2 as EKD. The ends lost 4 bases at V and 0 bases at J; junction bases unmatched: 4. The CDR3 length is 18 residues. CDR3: CACDLTGGYSWDTRQMFF. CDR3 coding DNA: TGTGCCTGTGATCTTACTGGGGGATACTCCTGGGACACCCGACAGATGTTTTTC.

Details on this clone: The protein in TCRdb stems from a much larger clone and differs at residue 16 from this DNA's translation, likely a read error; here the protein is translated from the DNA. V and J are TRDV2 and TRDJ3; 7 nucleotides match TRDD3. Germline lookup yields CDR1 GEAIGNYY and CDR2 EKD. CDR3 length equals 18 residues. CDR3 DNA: TGTGCCTGTGACCCCCATACTGGGGAGTCCTGGGACACCCGACAGACGTTTTTC. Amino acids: CACDPHTGESWDTRQTFF.

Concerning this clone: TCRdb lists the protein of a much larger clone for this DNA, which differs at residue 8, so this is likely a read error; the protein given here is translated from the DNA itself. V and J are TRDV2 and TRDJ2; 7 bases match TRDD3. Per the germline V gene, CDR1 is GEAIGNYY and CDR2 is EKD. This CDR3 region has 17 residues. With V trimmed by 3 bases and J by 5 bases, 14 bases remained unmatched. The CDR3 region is CACDSLGGTQTTAQLFF. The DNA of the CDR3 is TGTGCCTGTGACTCCCTGGGGGGTACGCAGACTACAGCACAACTCTTCTTT.

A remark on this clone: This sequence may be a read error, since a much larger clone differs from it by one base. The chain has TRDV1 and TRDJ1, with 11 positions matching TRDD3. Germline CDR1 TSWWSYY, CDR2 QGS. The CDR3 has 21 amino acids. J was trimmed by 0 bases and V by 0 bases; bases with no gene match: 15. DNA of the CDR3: TGTGCTCTTGGGGAACTGAATCTGTGGGGGATACGGGGGCTGTACACCGATAAACTCATCTTT. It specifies CALGELNLWGIRGLYTDKLIF.

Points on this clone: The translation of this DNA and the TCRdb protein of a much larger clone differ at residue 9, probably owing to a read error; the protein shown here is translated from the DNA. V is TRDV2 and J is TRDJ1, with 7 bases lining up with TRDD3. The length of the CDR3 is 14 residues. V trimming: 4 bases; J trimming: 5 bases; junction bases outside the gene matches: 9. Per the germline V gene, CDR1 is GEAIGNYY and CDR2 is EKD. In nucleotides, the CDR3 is TGTGCCTGTGATTACTGGGGATCGAAAGATAAACTCATCTTT. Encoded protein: CACDYWGSKDKLIF.

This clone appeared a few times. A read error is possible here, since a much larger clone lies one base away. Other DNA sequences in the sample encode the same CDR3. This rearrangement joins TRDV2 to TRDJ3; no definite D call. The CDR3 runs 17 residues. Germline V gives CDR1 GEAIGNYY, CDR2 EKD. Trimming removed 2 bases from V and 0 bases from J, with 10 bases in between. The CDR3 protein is CACDMGDSSWDTRQMFF. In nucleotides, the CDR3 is TGTGCCTGTGACATGGGTGACAGCTCCTGGGACACCCGACAGATGTTTTTC.

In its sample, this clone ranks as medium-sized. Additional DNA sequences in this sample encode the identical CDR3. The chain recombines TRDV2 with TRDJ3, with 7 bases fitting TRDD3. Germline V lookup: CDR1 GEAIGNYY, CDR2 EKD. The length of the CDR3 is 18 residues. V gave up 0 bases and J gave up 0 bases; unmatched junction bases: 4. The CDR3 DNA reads TGTGCCTGTGACACCGGGGGATGGAGCTCCTGGGACACCCGACAGATGTTTTTC. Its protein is CACDTGGWSSWDTRQMFF.

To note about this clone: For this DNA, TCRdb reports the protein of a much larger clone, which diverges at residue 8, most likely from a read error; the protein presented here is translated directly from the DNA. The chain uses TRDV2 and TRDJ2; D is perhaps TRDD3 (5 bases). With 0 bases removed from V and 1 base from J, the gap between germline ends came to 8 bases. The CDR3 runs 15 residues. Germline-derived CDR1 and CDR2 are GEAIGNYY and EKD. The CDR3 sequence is CACDTVGNLTAQLFF. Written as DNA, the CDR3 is TGTGCCTGTGACACCGTGGGGAATTTGACAGCACAACTCTTCTTT.

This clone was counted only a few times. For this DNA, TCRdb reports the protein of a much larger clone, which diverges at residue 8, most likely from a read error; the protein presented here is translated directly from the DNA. For the CDR3, the DNA is TGTGCCTGTGACGCGGTGGGGGGCCTCTCCTGGGACACCCGACAGATGTTTTTC. Protein: CACDAVGGLSWDTRQMFF. The chain recombines TRDV2 with TRDJ3; D perhaps matches TRDD3 (6 bases). This CDR3 comprises 18 residues. V lost 3 bases and J 0 bases, leaving 14 bases between the germline ends. In germline, CDR1 is GEAIGNYY, CDR2 EKD.

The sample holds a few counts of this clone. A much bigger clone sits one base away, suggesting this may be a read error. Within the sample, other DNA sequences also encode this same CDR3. The CDR3 DNA reads as TGTGCCTGTGACCGTCTTGGGGGTAACCTGGGGGACACGCCGAGCTCCTGGGACACCCGACAGATGTTTTTC. It is translated as CACDRLGGNLGDTPSSWDTRQMFF. This chain connects TRDV2 to TRDJ3; 8 bases fit TRDD3. The CDR3 contains 24 residues. Germline V gene lookup returns CDR1 GEAIGNYY and CDR2 EKD. V shed 3 bases, J shed 0 bases, and the junction held 24 bases outside the gene matches.

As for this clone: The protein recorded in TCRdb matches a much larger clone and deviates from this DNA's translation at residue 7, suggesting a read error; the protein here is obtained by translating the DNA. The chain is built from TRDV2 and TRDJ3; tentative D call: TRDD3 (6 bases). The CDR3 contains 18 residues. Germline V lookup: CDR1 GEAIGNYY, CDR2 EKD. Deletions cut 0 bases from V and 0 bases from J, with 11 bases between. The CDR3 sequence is CACDTYRGSSWDTRQMFF. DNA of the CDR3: TGTGCCTGTGACACCTACAGGGGGAGCTCCTGGGACACCCGACAGATGTTTTTC.